The T cell receptor (beta chain) described here comes from a study of molecular identifiers for immune sequencing clone quantification. The CDR3 has 12 amino acids. Looked up from germline, CDR1 is DFQATT and CDR2 is SNEGSKA (reference sequence). Trimming pared 0 bases from V and 9 bases from J, leaving 9 bases between. TCRdb analysed the PCR reads with MiXCR anew, one entry per CDR3 protein. The sample holds around 40,000 distinct CDR3 sequences, over 15% seen once. Regarding this clonotype: In this CDR3 the conserved last residue, phenylalanine or tryptophan, is missing, so a read error is likely.

This TCR came from a human donor in good health. Some libraries in this study had Jurkat cell RNA spiked in. V gene TRBV20-1 combines with J gene TRBJ1-5; D is undetermined. The sample taken for sequencing was naive CD8+ T cells from blood, with Jurkat cell RNA spiked in. Subset given: FACS-sorted CD8+CD4-CCR7+CD45RA+ naive T cells. The CDR3: CSARDSGRPQHL. The DNA for the CDR3 is TGCAGTGCTAGAGATTCGGGGAGGCCCCAGCATCTT.